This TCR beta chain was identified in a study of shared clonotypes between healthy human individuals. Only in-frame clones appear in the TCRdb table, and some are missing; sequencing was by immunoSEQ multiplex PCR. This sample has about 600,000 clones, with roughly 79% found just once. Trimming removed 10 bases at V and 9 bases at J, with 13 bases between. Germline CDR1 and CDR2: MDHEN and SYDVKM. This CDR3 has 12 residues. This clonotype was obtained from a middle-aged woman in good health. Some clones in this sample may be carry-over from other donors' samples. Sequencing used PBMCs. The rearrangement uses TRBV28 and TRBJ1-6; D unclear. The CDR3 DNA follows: TGTGCCATTGCTGGGCTTGGTTCACCCCTCCACTTT. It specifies CAIAGLGSPLHF.